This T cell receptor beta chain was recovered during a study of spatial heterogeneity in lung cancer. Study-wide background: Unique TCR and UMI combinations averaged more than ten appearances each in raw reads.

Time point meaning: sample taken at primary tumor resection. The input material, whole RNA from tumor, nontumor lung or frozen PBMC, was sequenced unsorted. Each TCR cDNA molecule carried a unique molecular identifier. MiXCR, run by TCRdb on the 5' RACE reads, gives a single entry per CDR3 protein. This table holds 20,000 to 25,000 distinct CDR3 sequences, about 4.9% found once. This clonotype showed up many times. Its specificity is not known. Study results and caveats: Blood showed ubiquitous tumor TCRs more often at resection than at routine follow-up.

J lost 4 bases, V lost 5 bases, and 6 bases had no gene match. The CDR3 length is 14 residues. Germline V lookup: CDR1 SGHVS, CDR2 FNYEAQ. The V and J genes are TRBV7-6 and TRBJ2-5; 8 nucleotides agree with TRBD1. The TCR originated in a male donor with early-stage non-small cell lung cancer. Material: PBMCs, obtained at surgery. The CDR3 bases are TGTGCCAGCAGCCGGACAGGGCCAAGAGAGACCCAGTACTTC. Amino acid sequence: CASSRTGPRETQYF.